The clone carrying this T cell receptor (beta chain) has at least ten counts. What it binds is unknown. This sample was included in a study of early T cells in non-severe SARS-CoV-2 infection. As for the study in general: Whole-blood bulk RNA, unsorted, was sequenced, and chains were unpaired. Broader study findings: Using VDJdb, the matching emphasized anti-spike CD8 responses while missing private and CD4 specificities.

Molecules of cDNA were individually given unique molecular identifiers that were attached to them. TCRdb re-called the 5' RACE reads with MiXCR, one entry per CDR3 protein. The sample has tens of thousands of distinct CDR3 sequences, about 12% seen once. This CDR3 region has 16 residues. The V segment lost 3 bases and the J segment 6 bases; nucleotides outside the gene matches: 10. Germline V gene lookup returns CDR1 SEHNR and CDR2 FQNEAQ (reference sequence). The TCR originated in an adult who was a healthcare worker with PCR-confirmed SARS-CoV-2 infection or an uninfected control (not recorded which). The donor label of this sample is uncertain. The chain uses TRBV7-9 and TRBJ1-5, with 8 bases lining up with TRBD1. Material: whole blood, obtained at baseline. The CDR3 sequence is CASSLSDRDMSQPQHF. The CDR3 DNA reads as TGTGCCAGCAGCTTGTCGGACAGGGATATGAGTCAGCCCCAGCATTTT.